This record looks at one T cell receptor beta chain sequence and its context. Its matching antigen is unknown. Libraries were prepared by immunoSEQ multiplex PCR; TCRdb keeps only in-frame clonotypes and omits some of them. Of around 140,000 clones detected, nearly 95% appear once; the ten largest clones hold 3% to 4.5%. The sample belongs to a study of T cell responses to AZD1222 COVID-19 vaccine. Study findings and constraints: Clonal diversity was possibly underestimated, and white British individuals and females predominated among donors.

The CDR3 runs to 15 residues. The V segment lost 5 bases and the J segment 5 bases; nucleotides outside the gene matches: 3. The germline V gene has CDR1 MNHEY and CDR2 SVGAGI. V gene TRBV6-5 combines with J gene TRBJ2-2; 12 nucleotides match TRBD2. The sequenced sample was peripheral blood, obtained 28 days after the second AZD1222 dose. This TCR was sampled from an adult who received the AZD1222 COVID-19 vaccine. This chain's CDR3 is CASSKLAGGTGELFF. CDR3 nucleotides: TGTGCCAGCAGTAAACTAGCGGGAGGTACCGGGGAGCTGTTTTTT.